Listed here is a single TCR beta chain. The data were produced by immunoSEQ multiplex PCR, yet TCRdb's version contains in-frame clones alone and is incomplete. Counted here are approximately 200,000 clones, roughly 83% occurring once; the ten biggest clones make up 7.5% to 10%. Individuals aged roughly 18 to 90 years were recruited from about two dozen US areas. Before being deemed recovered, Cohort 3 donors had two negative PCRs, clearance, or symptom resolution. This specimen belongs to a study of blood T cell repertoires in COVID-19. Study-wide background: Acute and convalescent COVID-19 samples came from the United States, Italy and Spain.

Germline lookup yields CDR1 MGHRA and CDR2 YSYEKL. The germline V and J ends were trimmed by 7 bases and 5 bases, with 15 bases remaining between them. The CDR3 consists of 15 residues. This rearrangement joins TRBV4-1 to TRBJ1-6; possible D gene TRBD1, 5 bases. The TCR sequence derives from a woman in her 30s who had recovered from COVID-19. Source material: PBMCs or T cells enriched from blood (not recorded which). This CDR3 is CASTQDTADNSPLHF. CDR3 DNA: TGCGCCAGCACCCAGGACACGGCTGATAATTCACCCCTCCACTTT.